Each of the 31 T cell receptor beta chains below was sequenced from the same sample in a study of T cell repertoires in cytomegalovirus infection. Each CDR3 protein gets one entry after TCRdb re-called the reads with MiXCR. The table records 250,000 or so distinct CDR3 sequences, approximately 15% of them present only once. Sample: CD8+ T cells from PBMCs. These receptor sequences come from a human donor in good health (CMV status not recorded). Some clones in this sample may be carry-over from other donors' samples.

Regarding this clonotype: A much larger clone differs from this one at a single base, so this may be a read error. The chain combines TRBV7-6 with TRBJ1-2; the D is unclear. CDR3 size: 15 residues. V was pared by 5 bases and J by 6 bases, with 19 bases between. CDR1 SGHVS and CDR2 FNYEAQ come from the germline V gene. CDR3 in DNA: TGTGCCAGCAGCCCGGGCGGCGGAGAAATCCATGGCTACACCTTC. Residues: CASSPGGGEIHGYTF.

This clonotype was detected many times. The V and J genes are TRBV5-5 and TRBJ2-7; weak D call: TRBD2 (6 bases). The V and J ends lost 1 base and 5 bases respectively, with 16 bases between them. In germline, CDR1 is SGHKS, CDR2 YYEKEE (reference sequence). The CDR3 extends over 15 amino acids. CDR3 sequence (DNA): TGTGCCAGCAGCTTGCTTACGAGATGGGGGGACGAGCAGTACTTC. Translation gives CASSLLTRWGDEQYF.

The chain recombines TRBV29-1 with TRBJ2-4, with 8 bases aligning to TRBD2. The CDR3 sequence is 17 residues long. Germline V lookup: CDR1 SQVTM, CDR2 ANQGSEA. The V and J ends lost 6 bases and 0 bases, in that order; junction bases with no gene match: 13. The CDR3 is CSVSGAGATLAKNIQYF. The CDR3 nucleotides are TGCAGCGTGTCGGGAGCGGGGGCTACTCTAGCCAAAAACATTCAGTACTTC.

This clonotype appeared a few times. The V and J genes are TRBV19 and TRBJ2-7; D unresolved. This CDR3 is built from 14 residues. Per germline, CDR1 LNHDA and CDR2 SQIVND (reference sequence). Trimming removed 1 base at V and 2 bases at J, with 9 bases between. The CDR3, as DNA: TGTGCCAGTAGTATAGGGCCAGGCCCCTACGAGCAGTACTTC. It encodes CASSIGPGPYEQYF.

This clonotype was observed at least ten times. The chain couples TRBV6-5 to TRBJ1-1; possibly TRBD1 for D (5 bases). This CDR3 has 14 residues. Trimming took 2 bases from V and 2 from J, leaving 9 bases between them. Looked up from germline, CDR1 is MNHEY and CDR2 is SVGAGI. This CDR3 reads CASSYVRDNTEAFF. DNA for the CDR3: TGTGCCAGCAGTTACGTTAGGGACAACACTGAAGCTTTCTTT.

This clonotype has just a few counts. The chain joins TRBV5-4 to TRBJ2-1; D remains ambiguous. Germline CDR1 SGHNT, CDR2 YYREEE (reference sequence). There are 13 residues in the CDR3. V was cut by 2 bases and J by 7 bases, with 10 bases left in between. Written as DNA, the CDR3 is TGTGCCAGCAGCTTCAGTGGGCCAAATGAGCAGTTCTTC. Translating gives CASSFSGPNEQFF.

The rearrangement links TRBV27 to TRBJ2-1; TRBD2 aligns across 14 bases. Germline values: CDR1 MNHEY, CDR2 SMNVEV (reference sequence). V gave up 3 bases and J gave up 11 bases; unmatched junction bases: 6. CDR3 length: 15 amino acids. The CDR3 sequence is CASSFDGTSGGQQFF. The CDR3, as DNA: TGTGCCAGCAGTTTTGATGGGACTAGCGGGGGCCAGCAGTTCTTC.

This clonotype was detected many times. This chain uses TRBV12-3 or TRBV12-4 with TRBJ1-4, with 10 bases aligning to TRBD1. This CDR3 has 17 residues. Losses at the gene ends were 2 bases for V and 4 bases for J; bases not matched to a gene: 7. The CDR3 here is CASSLMGQGIFNEKLFF. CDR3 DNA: TGTGCCAGCAGTTTAATGGGACAGGGGATTTTTAATGAAAAACTGTTTTTT.

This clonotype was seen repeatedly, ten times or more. The CDR3 sequence is CASSSYPERGYTF. The CDR3 nucleotides read TGTGCCAGCAGCTCTTACCCAGAGCGCGGCTACACCTTC. This chain connects TRBV7-8 to TRBJ1-2; the D is unclear. Germline V gene sequence: CDR1 SGHVS, CDR2 FQNEAQ. The CDR3 loop spans 13 amino acids. Trimming removed 4 bases at V and 8 bases at J, with 14 bases between. The variable domain in full, completed from reference TRBV7-8 and TRBJ1-2, reads GAGVSQSPRYKVAKRGQDVALRCDPISGHVSLFWYQQALGQGPEFLTYFQNEAQLDKSGLPSDRFFAERPEGSVSTLKIQRTQQEDSAVYLCASSSYPERGYTFGSGTRLTVV.

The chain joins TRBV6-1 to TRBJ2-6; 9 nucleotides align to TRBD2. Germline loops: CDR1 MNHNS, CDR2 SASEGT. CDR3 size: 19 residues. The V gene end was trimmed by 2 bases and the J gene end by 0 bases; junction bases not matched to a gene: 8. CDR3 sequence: CASSEWSGGPGSGANVLTF. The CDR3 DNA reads TGTGCCAGCAGTGAATGGAGCGGGGGGCCGGGCTCTGGGGCCAACGTCCTGACTTTC.

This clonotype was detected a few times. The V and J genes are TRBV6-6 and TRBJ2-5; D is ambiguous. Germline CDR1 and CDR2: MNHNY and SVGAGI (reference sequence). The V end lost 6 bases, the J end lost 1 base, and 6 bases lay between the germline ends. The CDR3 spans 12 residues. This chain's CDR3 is CASRKSQETQYF. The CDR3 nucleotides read TGTGCCAGCAGGAAGAGCCAAGAGACCCAGTACTTC.

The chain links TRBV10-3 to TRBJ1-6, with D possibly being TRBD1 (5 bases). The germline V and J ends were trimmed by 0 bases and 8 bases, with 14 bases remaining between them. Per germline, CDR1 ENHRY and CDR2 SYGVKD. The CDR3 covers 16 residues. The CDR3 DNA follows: TGTGCCATCAGTGAGTCTCCGGGGGGGATGGATTCACCCCTCCACTTT. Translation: CAISESPGGMDSPLHF.

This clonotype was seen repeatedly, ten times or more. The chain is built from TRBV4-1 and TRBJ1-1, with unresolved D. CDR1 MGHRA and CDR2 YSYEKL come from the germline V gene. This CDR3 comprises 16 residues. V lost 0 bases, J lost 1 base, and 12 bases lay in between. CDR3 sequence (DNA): TGCGCCAGCAGCCAAGAATGGGTCGGAGAGAACACTGAAGCTTTCTTT. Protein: CASSQEWVGENTEAFF.

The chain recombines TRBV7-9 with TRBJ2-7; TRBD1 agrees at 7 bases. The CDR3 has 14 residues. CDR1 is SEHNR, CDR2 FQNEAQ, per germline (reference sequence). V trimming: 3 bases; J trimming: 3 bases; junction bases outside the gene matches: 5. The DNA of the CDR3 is TGTGCCAGCAGCTTCTCGGGACAGAACTACGAGCAGTACTTC. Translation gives CASSFSGQNYEQYF.

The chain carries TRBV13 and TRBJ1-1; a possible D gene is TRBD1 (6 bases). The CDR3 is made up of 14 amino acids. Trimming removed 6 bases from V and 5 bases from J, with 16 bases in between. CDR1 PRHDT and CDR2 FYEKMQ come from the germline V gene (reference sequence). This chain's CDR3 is CASSSRGAWTEAFF. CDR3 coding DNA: TGTGCCAGCAGTTCACGGGGGGCATGGACTGAAGCTTTCTTT.

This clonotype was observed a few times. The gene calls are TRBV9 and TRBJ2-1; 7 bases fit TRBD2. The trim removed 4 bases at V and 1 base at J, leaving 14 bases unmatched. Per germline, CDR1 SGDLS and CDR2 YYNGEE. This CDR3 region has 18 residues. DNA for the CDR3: TGTGCCAGCAGCCCCCAGGCCTCGACTAGCATGTCCTACAATGAGCAGTTCTTC. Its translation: CASSPQASTSMSYNEQFF.

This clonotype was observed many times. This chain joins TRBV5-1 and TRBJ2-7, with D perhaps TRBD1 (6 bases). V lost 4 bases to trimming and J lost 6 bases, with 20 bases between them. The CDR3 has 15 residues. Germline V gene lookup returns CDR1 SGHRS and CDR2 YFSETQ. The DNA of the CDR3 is TGCGCCAGCAGCCAGGCGACAGGAACGAGGACCGAGCAGTACTTC. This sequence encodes CASSQATGTRTEQYF.

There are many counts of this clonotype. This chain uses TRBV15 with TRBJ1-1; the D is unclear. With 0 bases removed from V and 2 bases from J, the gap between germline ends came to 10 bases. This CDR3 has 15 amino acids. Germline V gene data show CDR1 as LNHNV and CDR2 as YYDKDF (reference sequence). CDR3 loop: CATSRDRAPNTEAFF. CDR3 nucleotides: TGTGCCACCAGCAGAGACCGCGCTCCCAACACTGAAGCTTTCTTT.

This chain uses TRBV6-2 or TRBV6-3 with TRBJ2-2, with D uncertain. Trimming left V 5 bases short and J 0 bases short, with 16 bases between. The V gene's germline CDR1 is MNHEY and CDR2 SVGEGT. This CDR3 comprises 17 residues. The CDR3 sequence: CASSELSGQPNTGELFF. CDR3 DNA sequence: TGTGCCAGCAGTGAGTTATCTGGGCAACCGAACACCGGGGAGCTGTTTTTT.

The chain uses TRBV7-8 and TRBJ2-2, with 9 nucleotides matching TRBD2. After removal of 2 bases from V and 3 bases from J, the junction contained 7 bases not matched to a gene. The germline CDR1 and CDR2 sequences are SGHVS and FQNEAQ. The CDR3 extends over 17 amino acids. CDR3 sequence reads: CASSLPTSGFDTGELFF. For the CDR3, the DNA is TGTGCCAGCAGCTTACCGACTAGCGGATTTGACACCGGGGAGCTGTTTTTT. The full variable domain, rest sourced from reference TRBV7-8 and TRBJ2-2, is GAGVSQSPRYKVAKRGQDVALRCDPISGHVSLFWYQQALGQGPEFLTYFQNEAQLDKSGLPSDRFFAERPEGSVSTLKIQRTQQEDSAVYLCASSLPTSGFDTGELFFGEGSRLTVL.

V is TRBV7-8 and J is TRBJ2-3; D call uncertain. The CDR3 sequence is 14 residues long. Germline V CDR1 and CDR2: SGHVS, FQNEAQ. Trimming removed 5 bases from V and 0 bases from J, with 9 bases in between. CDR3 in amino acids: CASSLTLSTDTQYF. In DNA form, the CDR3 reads TGTGCCAGCAGCCTAACCCTGAGCACAGATACGCAGTATTTT.

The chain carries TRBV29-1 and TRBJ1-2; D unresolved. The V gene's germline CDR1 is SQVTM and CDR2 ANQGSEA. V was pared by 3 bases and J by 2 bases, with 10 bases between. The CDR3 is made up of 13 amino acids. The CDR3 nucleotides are TGCAGCGTTGATCCCGACACAAACTATGGCTACACCTTC. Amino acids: CSVDPDTNYGYTF.

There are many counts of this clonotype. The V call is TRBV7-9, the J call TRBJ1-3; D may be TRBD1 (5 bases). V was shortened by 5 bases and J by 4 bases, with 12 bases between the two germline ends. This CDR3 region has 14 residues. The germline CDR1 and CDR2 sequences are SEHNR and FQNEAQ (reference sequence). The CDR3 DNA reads TGTGCCAGCAGCCTTAAGACAGACGGAAACACCATATATTTT. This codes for CASSLKTDGNTIYF.

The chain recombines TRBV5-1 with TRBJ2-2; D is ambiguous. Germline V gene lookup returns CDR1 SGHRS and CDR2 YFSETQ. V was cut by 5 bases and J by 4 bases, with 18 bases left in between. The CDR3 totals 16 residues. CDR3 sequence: CASSISINRGTGELFF. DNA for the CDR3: TGCGCCAGCAGTATAAGTATTAACCGAGGCACCGGGGAGCTGTTTTTT.

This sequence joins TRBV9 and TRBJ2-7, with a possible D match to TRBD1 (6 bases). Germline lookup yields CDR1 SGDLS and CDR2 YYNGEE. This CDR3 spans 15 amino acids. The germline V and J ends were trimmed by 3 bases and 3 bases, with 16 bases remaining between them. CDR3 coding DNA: TGTGCCAGCAGCGCACGGACAGAGCCCTTCTACGAGCAGTACTTC. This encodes CASSARTEPFYEQYF.

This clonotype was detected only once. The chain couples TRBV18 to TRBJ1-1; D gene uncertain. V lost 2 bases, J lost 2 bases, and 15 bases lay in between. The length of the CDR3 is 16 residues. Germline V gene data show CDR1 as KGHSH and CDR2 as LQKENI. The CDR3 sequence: CASSPSPDHSNTEAFF. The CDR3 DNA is TGTGCCAGCTCACCATCGCCGGACCATAGCAACACTGAAGCTTTCTTT.

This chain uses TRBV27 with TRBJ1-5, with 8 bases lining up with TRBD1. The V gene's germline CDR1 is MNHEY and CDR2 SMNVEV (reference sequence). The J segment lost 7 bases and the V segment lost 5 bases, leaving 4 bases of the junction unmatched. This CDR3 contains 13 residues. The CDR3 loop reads CASSPGTGQPQHF. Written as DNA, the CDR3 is TGTGCCAGCAGTCCCGGGACAGGACAGCCCCAGCATTTT.

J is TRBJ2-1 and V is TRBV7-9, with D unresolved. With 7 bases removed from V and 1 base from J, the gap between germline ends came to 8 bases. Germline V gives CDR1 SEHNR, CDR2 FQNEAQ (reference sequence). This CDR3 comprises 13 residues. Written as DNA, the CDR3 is TGTGCCAGCACCGACATATCCTACAATGAGCAGTTCTTC. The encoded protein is CASTDISYNEQFF.

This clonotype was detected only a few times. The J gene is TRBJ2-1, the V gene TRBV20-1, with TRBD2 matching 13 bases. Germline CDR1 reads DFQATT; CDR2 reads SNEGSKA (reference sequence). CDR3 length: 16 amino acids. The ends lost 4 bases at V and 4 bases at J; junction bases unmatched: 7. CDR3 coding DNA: TGCAGTGCTACGGCGGGACTAGCGGGGCGATACAATGAGCAGTTCTTC. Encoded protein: CSATAGLAGRYNEQFF.

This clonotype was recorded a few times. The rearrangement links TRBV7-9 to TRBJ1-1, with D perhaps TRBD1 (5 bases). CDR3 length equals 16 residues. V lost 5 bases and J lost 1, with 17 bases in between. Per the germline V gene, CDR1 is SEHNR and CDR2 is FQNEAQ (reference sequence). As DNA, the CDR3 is TGTGCCAGCAGCCCCGTCCGCGGGACCGAGAACACTGAAGCTTTCTTT. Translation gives CASSPVRGTENTEAFF.

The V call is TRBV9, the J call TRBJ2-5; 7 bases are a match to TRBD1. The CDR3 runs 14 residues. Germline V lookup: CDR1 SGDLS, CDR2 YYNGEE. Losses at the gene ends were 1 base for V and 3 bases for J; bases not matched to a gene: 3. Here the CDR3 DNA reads TGTGCCAGCAGCGTATGGGACAGAGAAGAGACCCAGTACTTC. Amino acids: CASSVWDREETQYF.